A single sample is the source of the 20 T cell receptor beta chains below, sequenced in a study of cytomegalovirus exposure and HLA in healthy donors. Vbeta (60) and Jbeta (13) primers were used in the PCR. TCRdb keeps only in-frame clones here, not all; method: immunoSEQ multiplex PCR. There are about 160,000 clones in the sample; approximately 80% occur only once, and less than 4.5% lies in the top ten. The sequenced sample was PBMCs. The receptors shown here come from a man in his thirties or forties in good health and CMV-seropositive.

CDR3 protein: CASSLSSGGSSYEQYF. CDR3 nucleotides: TGTGCCAGCAGTTTATCCTCAGGGGGTAGCTCCTACGAGCAGTACTTC. The genes are TRBV27 and TRBJ2-7; 7 nucleotides match TRBD1. Germline V gene sequence: CDR1 MNHEY, CDR2 SMNVEV (reference sequence). The CDR3 totals 16 residues. V shed 0 bases and J 0 bases; nucleotides not matched to a gene: 5.

J is TRBJ2-1 and V is TRBV19; D may be TRBD1 (5 bases). The ends were cut back, 0 bases at V and 3 bases at J, with 9 bases in the middle. Germline V lookup: CDR1 LNHDA, CDR2 SQIVND (reference sequence). CDR3 size: 15 residues. CDR3 coding DNA: TGTGCCAGTAGTATAGAAGGGGCCCTCTACAATGAGCAGTTCTTC. It codes for CASSIEGALYNEQFF.

The chain couples TRBV6-1 to TRBJ2-7; 9 positions agree with TRBD1. The CDR3 is 13 amino acids. The V and J ends lost 8 bases and 6 bases, in that order; junction bases with no gene match: 8. Germline-derived CDR1 and CDR2 are MNHNS and SASEGT. In nucleotides, the CDR3 is TGTGCCAGCCGACGGGACAGGGTTTCCGAGCAGTACTTC. Translated, it gives CASRRDRVSEQYF.

About this clone itself: An end of the junction does not agree with germline; a read error may underlie this. The chain couples TRBV18 to TRBJ1-2; 9 nucleotides agree with TRBD1. Germline values: CDR1 KGHSH, CDR2 LQKENI. This CDR3 is 14 amino acids long. As DNA, the CDR3 is TGTGCCAGCTCACCAAGGACAGGGGACGAGACCCGAAACTTC. Its protein product is CASSPRTGDETRNF.

This clone occurred a few times. This chain links TRBV27 with TRBJ1-2, with TRBD1 matching over 7 bases. CDR1 is MNHEY, CDR2 SMNVEV, per germline (reference sequence). CDR3 length equals 13 residues. The V gene end was trimmed by 6 bases and the J gene end by 3 bases; junction bases not matched to a gene: 4. The CDR3 loop is CASRTGTDYGYTF. In DNA, the CDR3 is TGTGCCAGCAGGACTGGGACAGACTATGGCTACACCTTC.

The sample holds a few counts of this clone. The chain has TRBV6-1 and TRBJ2-7; D is unclear. Trimming took off 8 bases at V and 2 bases at J, with 7 bases between the two ends. Germline V gene data show CDR1 as MNHNS and CDR2 as SASEGT. The CDR3 is made up of 11 amino acids. CDR3 nucleotide sequence: TGTGCCAGCGGCCTTCCCTACGAGCAGTACTTC. Amino acid sequence: CASGLPYEQYF.

The chain has TRBV2 and TRBJ2-7; no definite D call. The CDR3 totals 10 residues. CDR1 is SNHLY, CDR2 FYNNEI, per germline. With 8 bases removed from V and 5 bases from J, the gap between germline ends came to 7 bases. CDR3 residues: CASYLNEQYF. The CDR3 DNA is TGTGCCAGCTACCTAAACGAGCAGTACTTC. Full variable domain (remainder filled in from reference TRBV2 and TRBJ2-7): EPEVTQTPSHQVTQMGQEVILRCVPISNHLYFYWYRQILGQKVEFLVSFYNNEISEKSEIFDDQFSVERPDGSNFTLKIRSTKLEDSAMYFCASYLNEQYFGPGTRLTVT.

This clone was recorded only once. The V and J genes are TRBV6-5 and TRBJ1-1; D remains ambiguous. The CDR3 has 13 amino acids. Between the trimmed V and J ends, which lost 7 bases and 5 bases, there was a span of 14 bases. CDR1 is MNHEY, CDR2 SVGAGI, per germline. CDR3 in amino acids: CASISPGVTEAFF. The CDR3 nucleotides are TGTGCCAGCATCTCACCCGGGGTGACTGAAGCTTTCTTT.

The rearrangement uses TRBV4-1 and TRBJ2-2; 9 bases align to TRBD2. J lost 0 bases, V lost 6 bases, and 17 bases had no gene match. The CDR3 spans 20 residues. CDR1 MGHRA and CDR2 YSYEKL come from the germline V gene. The CDR3 loop reads CASRSLGLALSSANTGELFF. CDR3 DNA: TGCGCCAGCAGGTCCTTAGGACTAGCGCTAAGCAGCGCGAACACCGGGGAGCTGTTTTTT.

This rearrangement joins TRBV27 to TRBJ2-3; no firm D call. CDR1 and CDR2 (germline): MNHEY, SMNVEV (reference sequence). This CDR3 comprises 15 residues. V lost 4 bases and J lost 0, with 11 bases in between. CDR3 DNA: TGTGCCAGCAGTTCCCGACTCCTCAGCACAGATACGCAGTATTTT. Translation: CASSSRLLSTDTQYF.

The DNA for the CDR3 is TGTGCCAGCAGCGACAGGAATCAGCCCCAGCATTTT. Amino acid sequence: CASSDRNQPQHF. V usage is TRBV27 and J usage is TRBJ1-5, with D perhaps matching TRBD1 (6 bases). Looked up from germline, CDR1 is MNHEY and CDR2 is SMNVEV (reference sequence). The CDR3 has 12 amino acids. Trimming stripped 6 bases from V and 4 bases from J, with 7 bases between.

This clone appeared a few times. The chain has TRBV18 and TRBJ2-4; no clear D gene. The CDR3 has 15 amino acids. V lost 0 bases to trimming and J lost 1 base, with 7 bases between them. The germline V gene has CDR1 KGHSH and CDR2 LQKENI. The CDR3 loop is CASSPPSRAKNIQYF. CDR3 nucleotides: TGTGCCAGCTCACCACCGTCCAGGGCCAAAAACATTCAGTACTTC. The entire variable domain, with the rest obtained from reference TRBV18 and TRBJ2-4, is as follows: NAGVMQNPRHLVRRRGQEARLRCSPMKGHSHVYWYRQLPEEGLKFMVYLQKENIIDESGMPKERFSAEFPKEGPSILRIQQVVRGDSAAYFCASSPPSRAKNIQYFGAGTRLSVL.

CDR3 DNA sequence: TGTGCCAGCAGTGAATACAACTACCAGCGCGTGGAGCAGTACTTC. This gives the protein CASSEYNYQRVEQYF. V usage is TRBV2 and J usage is TRBJ2-7; D is uncertain. In germline, CDR1 is SNHLY, CDR2 FYNNEI. The CDR3 extends over 15 amino acids. V shed 2 bases and J shed 7 bases, with 18 bases lying between them.

The V call is TRBV19, the J call TRBJ1-2; possibly TRBD1 for D (5 bases). V was shortened by 8 bases and J by 9 bases, with 13 bases between the two germline ends. Germline V CDR1 and CDR2: LNHDA, SQIVND (reference sequence). This CDR3 comprises 11 residues. The CDR3 spells CASGARDRYTF. The CDR3 nucleotides read TGTGCCAGTGGGGCCAGGGATCGCTACACCTTC. Full variable domain (remainder filled in from reference TRBV19 and TRBJ1-2): DGGITQSPKYLFRKEGQNVTLSCEQNLNHDAMYWYRQDPGQGLRLIYYSQIVNDFQKGDIAEGYSVSREKKESFPLTVTSAQKNPTAFYLCASGARDRYTFGSGTRLTVV.

This clone has just a few counts. The CDR3 sequence: CASSVASGAHSDTQYF. CDR3 bases: TGTGCCAGCAGCGTAGCTAGCGGGGCACACTCAGATACGCAGTATTTT. The chain has TRBV5-4 and TRBJ2-3; 9 bases fit TRBD2. CDR3 length: 16 residues. V lost 4 bases to trimming and J lost 4 bases; unmatched junction nucleotides: 10. Germline CDR1 and CDR2: SGHNT and YYREEE (reference sequence). Complete variable domain (other parts from reference TRBV5-4 and TRBJ2-3): ETGVTQSPTHLIKTRGQQVTLRCSSQSGHNTVSWYQQALGQGPQFIFQYYREEENGRGNFPPRFSGLQFPNYSSELNVNALELDDSALYLCASSVASGAHSDTQYFGPGTRLTVL.

The table lists this clone with a few counts. CDR3 protein: CAIWAGLPYEQYF. The CDR3 DNA follows: TGTGCCATCTGGGCAGGGCTACCCTACGAGCAGTACTTC. The chain combines TRBV10-3 with TRBJ2-7; perhaps TRBD1 as D (5 bases). This CDR3 region has 13 residues. Trimming took off 8 bases at V and 2 bases at J, with 13 bases between the two ends. Looked up from germline, CDR1 is ENHRY and CDR2 is SYGVKD.

V usage is TRBV6-5 and J usage is TRBJ2-7; tentative D call: TRBD1 (6 bases). The length of the CDR3 is 15 residues. The ends were cut back, 2 bases at V and 2 bases at J, with 13 bases in the middle. CDR1 is MNHEY, CDR2 SVGAGI, per germline. CDR3 in amino acids: CASSYTRGTPYEQYF. The CDR3 bases are TGTGCCAGCAGTTACACTAGGGGGACCCCCTACGAGCAGTACTTC.

The chain joins TRBV7-3 to TRBJ2-5; 7 bases match TRBD2. The V segment lost 3 bases and the J segment 3 bases; nucleotides outside the gene matches: 4. The CDR3 runs 14 residues. From germline, CDR1 is SGHTA and CDR2 FQGTGA. CDR3 amino acids: CASSFQGGEETQYF. The CDR3 region has the DNA TGTGCCAGCAGCTTTCAGGGAGGGGAAGAGACCCAGTACTTC.

This chain joins TRBV5-4 and TRBJ2-1, with 8 positions matching TRBD1. Germline V gene data show CDR1 as SGHNT and CDR2 as YYREEE (reference sequence). The ends lost 3 bases at V and 2 bases at J; junction bases unmatched: 4. The CDR3 totals 15 residues. The CDR3 spells CASSSGQETYNEQFF. CDR3 DNA: TGTGCCAGCAGCTCGGGACAGGAGACCTACAATGAGCAGTTCTTC.

J is TRBJ2-7 and V is TRBV5-6; TRBD1 is a possible D gene (5 bases). The CDR3 spans 11 residues. Looked up from germline, CDR1 is SGHDT and CDR2 is YYEEEE. V was trimmed by 3 bases and J by 7 bases, leaving 8 bases between them. The CDR3 reads CASSWGREQYF. The CDR3, as DNA: TGTGCCAGCAGCTGGGGCAGAGAGCAGTACTTC.